These T cell receptor beta chains were read from a single sample in a study of CXCR3-negative and CXCR3-positive naive CD8 T cells. TCRdb reprocessed the 5' RACE reads, with one entry per CDR3 protein and no DNA. The sample is made up of roughly 7,500 distinct CDR3 sequences, and the top ten hold 1.5% of it. The sequencing input was naive CXCR3+ CD8+ T cells from blood. The origin of the receptors is a human donor in good health. Some clones in this sample may be carry-over from other donors' samples. CDR3s include the opening cysteine and the closing phenylalanine or tryptophan. Expanded clones get a size class; other rows say once, few or many, or leave the size out.

V gene	J gene	clone size	CDR3 protein
TRBV6-5	TRBJ1-1	.	CASSYEVEDTEAFF
TRBV5-1	TRBJ1-2	medium-sized	CASSLAGRELNYGYTF
TRBV25-1	TRBJ2-3	medium-sized	CASSALSGSTDTQYF
TRBV6-2/TRBV6-3	TRBJ2-1	medium-sized	CASKLTDLLPYNEQFF
TRBV7-8	TRBJ2-3	.	CASSYNPYTQYF
TRBV7-9	TRBJ2-7	.	CASSNGADEQYF
TRBV29-1	TRBJ1-1	.	CSVEDLRGGGTEAFF
TRBV7-9	TRBJ2-3	.	CASSPPGRTDTQYF
TRBV28	TRBJ2-3	medium-sized	CASNAGGATDTQYF
TRBV29-1	TRBJ1-1	.	CSVEKEGIEAFF
TRBV12-3/TRBV12-4	TRBJ2-5	medium-sized	CASSFFGNQETQYF
TRBV11-2	TRBJ2-7	.	CASSLVSYEQYF
TRBV11-2	TRBJ1-1	.	CASSLSVGKPEAFF
TRBV7-3	TRBJ2-3	.	CASSGTGSFTDTQYF
TRBV29-1	TRBJ2-1	.	CSELAGGNEQFF
TRBV11-3	TRBJ2-1	.	CASSSHSGSFSYNEQFF
TRBV29-1	TRBJ2-5	.	CSFRGQQETQYF
TRBV11-2	TRBJ2-7	.	CASSSVRTELYEQYF
TRBV7-8	TRBJ2-2	.	CASSLVSGGLTGELFF
TRBV29-1	TRBJ2-1	.	CSVEGGQGYNEQFF
TRBV20-1	TRBJ2-7	medium-sized	CSAFNTYEQYF
TRBV7-9	TRBJ1-1	.	CASSWDRENTEAFF
TRBV29-1	TRBJ2-2	.	CSVEGGTGSTGELFF
TRBV6-6	TRBJ2-3	.	CASSSAPGDTQYF
TRBV21-1	TRBJ2-5	medium-sized	CESGGSQETQYF
TRBV20-1	TRBJ2-7	.	CSAPSGPSSYEQYF
TRBV28	TRBJ2-1	.	CASSPLAGGREQFF
TRBV29-1	TRBJ1-2	.	CSVLGDSYGYTF
TRBV5-1	TRBJ1-1	.	CASRTADSEAFF
TRBV29-1	TRBJ2-3	.	CSAQPQGWGTDTQYF
TRBV5-1	TRBJ2-7	.	CARSLDRLQHYEQYF
TRBV7-8	TRBJ1-1	medium-sized	CASSLLPAEAFF
TRBV7-9	TRBJ2-7	medium-sized	CASSSNRDYEQYF
TRBV29-1	TRBJ2-1	.	CSVYGTSGSSYNEQFF
TRBV18	TRBJ2-2	medium-sized	CASSPWDSLNTGELFF
TRBV7-2	TRBJ2-1	.	CASSLLTSGFLNEQFF
TRBV23-1	TRBJ2-2	.	CASVLADNPTGELFF
TRBV11-2	TRBJ2-3	.	CASSFRQGDTQYF
TRBV5-1	TRBJ1-1	.	CASSPPRAGGNTEAFF
TRBV4-1	TRBJ2-5	.	CASSRVLAGADNEQYF
TRBV29-1	TRBJ2-1	.	CSVGSLAYEQFF
TRBV4-2	TRBJ2-5	.	CASSQELAGGSYQETQYF
TRBV9	TRBJ2-7	.	CASSSGLAGSYEQYF
TRBV9	TRBJ2-1	.	CASSVGLAGSSYNEQFF
TRBV7-9	TRBJ2-7	.	CASSLLAGVYEQYF
TRBV6-2/TRBV6-3	TRBJ2-1	.	CASRYDPRNEQFF
TRBV6-6	TRBJ2-7	.	CASTTTGGDEQYF
TRBV29-1	TRBJ2-5	medium-sized	CTVVPTSGGAEETQYF
TRBV27	TRBJ2-1	.	CASSRVGEPRSSYNEQFF
TRBV28	TRBJ2-7	medium-sized	CASSGTGGEYEQYF
TRBV5-1	TRBJ2-1	medium-sized	CASSLPGGSPYNEQFF
TRBV29-1	TRBJ2-7	medium-sized	CSVGDLWGESSYEQYF
TRBV12-3/TRBV12-4	TRBJ2-7	medium-sized	CASSFGQGYEQYF
TRBV18	TRBJ1-5	.	CATKRDNQPQHF